These 18 T cell receptor beta chains were sequenced from one sample in a study of blood T cell repertoires in COVID-19. Sequencing was performed with immunoSEQ multiplex PCR; in TCRdb, only in-frame clones are kept and a portion is missing. Of about 140,000 clones detected, about four fifths appear once; the ten largest clones hold approximately 1.6%. The sequencing input was PBMCs or T cells enriched from blood (not recorded which). The receptors come from a woman between 18 and 29 years old who had been exposed to COVID-19.

V and J are TRBV7-3 and TRBJ2-5; the match to TRBD1 covers 7 bases. V lost 2 bases to trimming and J lost 5 bases; unmatched junction nucleotides: 8. This CDR3 has 15 residues. Per germline, CDR1 SGHTA and CDR2 FQGTGA. CDR3 sequence reads: CASSLGPGTEETQYF. The CDR3 DNA reads as TGTGCCAGCAGCTTAGGCCCCGGGACAGAGGAGACCCAGTACTTC.

The chain uses TRBV28 and TRBJ1-2; D gene uncertain. CDR3 length: 16 amino acids. From germline, CDR1 is MDHEN and CDR2 SYDVKM. V lost 4 bases to trimming and J lost 1 base, with 16 bases between them. The CDR3 DNA sequence: TGTGCCAGCAGTTCGGTTTCACGGGGAGGTAACTATGGCTACACCTTC. This codes for CASSSVSRGGNYGYTF.

The rearrangement links TRBV6-5 to TRBJ1-1; D possibly corresponds to TRBD1 (5 bases). Between the trimmed V and J ends, which lost 0 bases and 6 bases, there was a span of 11 bases. Germline CDR1 is MNHEY and CDR2 is SVGAGI. The length of the CDR3 is 14 residues. DNA of the CDR3: TGTGCCAGCAGTTACTCGACGGGGGGACCTGAAGCTTTCTTT. This codes for CASSYSTGGPEAFF.

The chain has TRBV11-2 and TRBJ1-5; weak D call: TRBD1 (6 bases). Germline CDR1 is SGHAT and CDR2 is FQNNGV. The CDR3 length is 14 residues. Trimming shortened V by 5 bases and J by 1 base, and 9 bases separated the two germline ends. The CDR3 nucleotides are TGTGCCAGCAGCGAACAGGGAAGCAATCAGCCCCAGCATTTT. This encodes CASSEQGSNQPQHF.

V usage is TRBV25-1 and J usage is TRBJ2-1; D is ambiguous. Per the germline V gene, CDR1 is MGHDK and CDR2 is SYGVNS. This CDR3 spans 11 amino acids. Between the trimmed V and J ends, which lost 7 bases and 12 bases, there was a span of 13 bases. The CDR3 region is CASMEVSGQFF. In DNA, the CDR3 is TGTGCCAGCATGGAAGTTTCGGGGCAGTTCTTC. The full variable domain, its missing parts supplied by reference TRBV25-1 and TRBJ2-1, is EADIYQTPRYLVIGTGKKITLECSQTMGHDKMYWYQQDPGMELHLIHYSYGVNSTEKGDLSSESTVSRIRTEHFPLTLESARPSHTSQYLCASMEVSGQFFGPGTRLTVL.

The chain combines TRBV3-1 (or the pseudogene TRBV3-2) with TRBJ1-2, with D perhaps matching TRBD1 (5 bases). V was trimmed by 0 bases and J by 8 bases, leaving 16 bases between them. Looked up from germline, CDR1 is LGHDT and CDR2 is YNNKEL (reference sequence). The CDR3 has 15 residues. This CDR3 reads CASSQEYGGSEGYTF. In DNA, the CDR3 is TGTGCCAGCAGCCAAGAGTATGGGGGGTCGGAGGGCTACACCTTC.

This chain links TRBV9 with TRBJ1-1; the D gene is possibly TRBD1 (6 bases). V lost 0 bases and J lost 6, with 12 bases in between. The length of the CDR3 is 14 residues. CDR1 is SGDLS, CDR2 YYNGEE, per germline. CDR3 protein: CASSVGGTLSEAFF. DNA for the CDR3: TGTGCCAGCAGCGTAGGTGGGACACTCTCTGAAGCTTTCTTT. The full variable domain, in which reference TRBV9 and TRBJ1-1 provide the parts outside the CDR3, is DSGVTQTPKHLITATGQRVTLRCSPRSGDLSVYWYQQSLDQGLQFLIQYYNGEERAKGNILERFSAQQFPDLHSELNLSSLELGDSALYFCASSVGGTLSEAFFGQGTRLTVV.

The J gene is TRBJ2-3, the V gene TRBV7-9; 7 bases line up with TRBD2. V lost 3 bases, J lost 0 bases, and 3 bases stayed unmatched. The CDR3 covers 15 residues. CDR1 SEHNR and CDR2 FQNEAQ come from the germline V gene (reference sequence). CDR3 nucleotides: TGTGCCAGCAGCTTCGAGCGGGGTAGCACAGATACGCAGTATTTT. It codes for CASSFERGSTDTQYF.

The table lists this clone with a few counts. J is TRBJ1-2 and V is TRBV10-2; D gene uncertain. Trimming stripped 11 bases from V and 3 bases from J, with 16 bases between. This CDR3 is 13 amino acids long. Germline lookup yields CDR1 WSHSY and CDR2 SAAADI. The CDR3 region is CAVAVGRDYGYTF. The CDR3 region has the DNA TGCGCCGTCGCAGTGGGGAGGGACTATGGCTACACCTTC.

This chain connects TRBV24-1 to TRBJ2-5; TRBD2 matches 9 bases. Trimming removed 7 bases from V and 2 bases from J; junction bases left unmatched: 4. In germline, CDR1 is KGHDR, CDR2 SFDVKD. CDR3 length: 14 residues. The CDR3 bases are TGTGCCACCAGGGGGACTAGCTTACAAGAGACCCAGTACTTC. The encoded protein is CATRGTSLQETQYF.

The chain carries TRBV6-5 and TRBJ1-1; D is unresolved. The V end was cut by 0 bases, the J end by 4 bases, with 15 bases between. The CDR3 runs to 16 residues. Germline V gene lookup returns CDR1 MNHEY and CDR2 SVGAGI. The CDR3 protein is CASSYSLASHGTEAFF. DNA of the CDR3: TGTGCCAGCAGTTACTCGTTGGCATCCCATGGCACTGAAGCTTTCTTT.

A single count supports this clone. The CDR3 spells CASLGTESYEQYF. CDR3 DNA sequence: TGTGCCAGCCTCGGGACAGAGAGCTACGAGCAGTACTTC. The rearrangement links TRBV2 to TRBJ2-7; 7 bases are shared with TRBD1. The J segment lost 3 bases and the V segment lost 8 bases, leaving 7 bases of the junction unmatched. The CDR3 contains 13 residues. Germline CDR1 is SNHLY and CDR2 is FYNNEI.

This chain links TRBV27 with TRBJ1-1; no reliable D call. The V end was cut by 2 bases, the J end by 0 bases, with 4 bases between. The CDR3 totals 13 residues. Germline CDR1 MNHEY, CDR2 SMNVEV (reference sequence). The CDR3 DNA follows: TGTGCCAGCAGTTTACAGTTGAACACTGAAGCTTTCTTT. This sequence encodes CASSLQLNTEAFF.

The chain joins TRBV7-2 to TRBJ1-6; D possibly corresponds to TRBD1 (6 bases). The germline V and J ends were trimmed by 10 bases and 9 bases, with 19 bases remaining between them. This CDR3 has 14 residues. CDR1 and CDR2 (germline): SGHTA, FQGNSA. The CDR3 reads CATRGGGLTSPLHF. The CDR3 nucleotides are TGTGCCACCCGAGGGGGAGGGCTTACTTCACCCCTCCACTTT.

A few counts support this clone. The chain joins TRBV25-1 to TRBJ2-7; D is uncertain. Per the germline V gene, CDR1 is MGHDK and CDR2 is SYGVNS. Trimming removed 3 bases at V and 0 bases at J, with 18 bases between. This CDR3 is built from 17 residues. DNA of the CDR3: TGTGCCAGCAGTGATTCCACTCCCGCAGCTAGCTCCTACGAGCAGTACTTC. Translation gives CASSDSTPAASSYEQYF.

V and J are TRBV3-1 (or the pseudogene TRBV3-2) and TRBJ2-7; a weak D match, TRBD2 (6 bases). The CDR3 loop spans 14 amino acids. CDR1 is LGHDT, CDR2 YNNKEL, per germline (reference sequence). V shed 3 bases and J shed 0 bases, with 9 bases lying between them. The CDR3 nucleotides read TGTGCCAGCAGCCACCTAGCGAGCTCCTACGAGCAGTACTTC. This gives the protein CASSHLASSYEQYF.

The chain has TRBV29-1 and TRBJ1-6; D is possibly TRBD1 (5 bases). V was shortened by 0 bases and J by 14 bases, with 8 bases between the two germline ends. CDR3 length equals 11 residues. Germline CDR1 reads SQVTM; CDR2 reads ANQGSEA. The CDR3 sequence: CSVEERGALHF. The CDR3 bases are TGCAGCGTTGAAGAGCGGGGCGCCCTCCACTTT.

In this sample, this clone turned up a few times. In DNA, the CDR3 is TGTGCCTGGAGTTCTTTGGGACAGGCGAACACTGAAGCTTTCTTT. Translation: CAWSSLGQANTEAFF. The V gene is TRBV30, the J gene TRBJ1-1, with 8 nucleotides matching TRBD1. Germline values: CDR1 GTSNPN, CDR2 SVGIG (reference sequence). The V and J ends lost 2 bases and 1 base, in that order; junction bases with no gene match: 6. This CDR3 is 15 amino acids long. Variable domain in full (rest from reference TRBV30 and TRBJ1-1): SQTIHQWPATLVQPVGSPLSLECTVEGTSNPNLYWYRQAAGRGLQLLFYSVGIGQISSEVPQNLSASRPQDRQFILSSKKLLLSDSGFYLCAWSSLGQANTEAFFGQGTRLTVV.